This is a list of T cell receptor beta chains from one sample in a study of CD8 T cells in Susac syndrome. TCRdb recomputed calls from the immunoSEQ multiplex PCR reads with MiXCR, one row per CDR3 protein. The sample holds tens of thousands of distinct CDR3 sequences, approximately 96% seen once. Sequenced sample: CD4+ T cells from PBMCs. Receptors were obtained from a human donor with multiple sclerosis. The CDR3 runs from the conserved cysteine through the conserved F or W. The D gene is left open where the match is weak. Clone size is given for some rows only: seen once, a few or many times, or a class if the clone is expanded.

V gene: TRBV5-4; D gene: .; clone size: .; J gene: TRBJ2-3; CDR3 DNA: TGTGCCAGCAGCTTAAGTCAGGGGACCGCAGATACGCAGTATTTT; CDR3 protein: CASSLSQGTADTQYF
V gene: TRBV6-5; D gene: .; clone size: once; J gene: TRBJ2-3; CDR3 DNA: TGTGCCAGCAGACTGGGGGGGCTCACGGATACGCAGTATTTT; CDR3 protein: CASRLGGLTDTQYF
V gene: TRBV6-6; D gene: .; clone size: .; J gene: TRBJ2-7; CDR3 DNA: TGTGCCAGCAGACCCACAGGGAGCTCCTACGAGCAGTACTTC; CDR3 protein: CASRPTGSSYEQYF
V gene: TRBV12-3/TRBV12-4; D gene: .; clone size: .; J gene: TRBJ1-5; CDR3 DNA: TGTGCCAGCAGTTTTTGGGGAGCACGGGATCAGCCCCAGCATTTT; CDR3 protein: CASSFWGARDQPQHF
V gene: TRBV12-3/TRBV12-4; D gene: .; clone size: .; J gene: TRBJ1-2; CDR3 DNA: TGTGCCAGCAGCAGCCCCAGGGTTGGGAATGGCTACACCTTC; CDR3 protein: CASSSPRVGNGYTF
V gene: TRBV6-5; D gene: .; clone size: .; J gene: TRBJ1-2; CDR3 DNA: TGTGCCAGCAGTCCAGACAGGACCTATGGCTACACCTTC; CDR3 protein: CASSPDRTYGYTF
V gene: TRBV6-5; D gene: TRBD1; clone size: .; J gene: TRBJ1-2; CDR3 DNA: TGTGCCAGCAGTGACTCTGGACAGGGATGGAATGGCTACACCTTC; CDR3 protein: CASSDSGQGWNGYTF
V gene: TRBV29-1; D gene: .; clone size: once; J gene: TRBJ1-1; CDR3 DNA: TGCAGCGTTGAAAAGGGAAGAATGAACACTGAAGCTTTCTTT; CDR3 protein: CSVEKGRMNTEAFF
V gene: TRBV2; D gene: TRBD1; clone size: .; J gene: TRBJ1-5; CDR3 DNA: TGTGCCAGCAGTGACCGCTACAGGGGTGGGAATCAGCCCCAGCATTTT; CDR3 protein: CASSDRYRGGNQPQHF
V gene: TRBV12-3/TRBV12-4; D gene: TRBD2; clone size: .; J gene: TRBJ2-1; CDR3 DNA: TGTGCCAGCAGTTTCCAACTAGCGGGGGAAAATGAGCAGTTCTTC; CDR3 protein: CASSFQLAGENEQFF
V gene: TRBV20-1; D gene: TRBD2; clone size: .; J gene: TRBJ2-1; CDR3 DNA: TGCAGTGCTAGCCCTAGCGGGGGGCTACGCTCCTACAATGAGCAGTTCTTC; CDR3 protein: CSASPSGGLRSYNEQFF
V gene: TRBV9; D gene: .; clone size: .; J gene: TRBJ2-5; CDR3 DNA: TGTGCCAGCAGCCCCCTTTGGGGTGTCGAGACCCAGTACTTC; CDR3 protein: CASSPLWGVETQYF
V gene: TRBV3-1; D gene: .; clone size: .; J gene: TRBJ1-1; CDR3 DNA: TGTGCCAGCAGCCAAGTGCGCTGGGGGACTGAAGCTTTCTTT; CDR3 protein: CASSQVRWGTEAFF
V gene: TRBV9; D gene: .; clone size: once; J gene: TRBJ1-6; CDR3 DNA: TGTGCCAGCAGCGTAGCCCCTATTAATTCACCCCTCCACTTT; CDR3 protein: CASSVAPINSPLHF
V gene: TRBV5-1; D gene: .; clone size: .; J gene: TRBJ2-6; CDR3 DNA: TGCGCCAGCAGCTTGGCAGTAGCCGGGGCCAACGTCCTGACTTTC; CDR3 protein: CASSLAVAGANVLTF
V gene: TRBV6-5; D gene: TRBD2; clone size: .; J gene: TRBJ2-7; CDR3 DNA: TGTGCCAGCAGTTACGCCGGGACTAGCTCCTACGAGCAGTACTTC; CDR3 protein: CASSYAGTSSYEQYF
V gene: TRBV2; D gene: TRBD1; clone size: .; J gene: TRBJ2-1; CDR3 DNA: TGTGCCAGCAGGACGGGACAGTACAATGAGCAGTTCTTC; CDR3 protein: CASRTGQYNEQFF
V gene: TRBV7-3; D gene: TRBD2; clone size: .; J gene: TRBJ2-1; CDR3 DNA: TGTGCCAGCAGCTTAGACGGGGGGACCTACAATGAGCAGTTCTTC; CDR3 protein: CASSLDGGTYNEQFF
V gene: TRBV4-1; D gene: .; clone size: .; J gene: TRBJ2-7; CDR3 DNA: TGCGCCAGCAGCCACGTTGACCGAGAAGCCTACGAGCAGTACTTC; CDR3 protein: CASSHVDREAYEQYF
V gene: TRBV20-1; D gene: .; clone size: .; J gene: TRBJ2-1; CDR3 DNA: TGCAGTGCTAGAGACGCCAAGGCGGGCTACAATGAGCAGTTCTTC; CDR3 protein: CSARDAKAGYNEQFF
V gene: TRBV3-1; D gene: .; clone size: few; J gene: TRBJ1-5; CDR3 DNA: TGTGCCAGCAGCCCGGGAGACAATCAGCCCCAGCATTTT; CDR3 protein: CASSPGDNQPQHF
V gene: TRBV7-2; D gene: TRBD1; clone size: .; J gene: TRBJ1-3; CDR3 DNA: TGTGCCAGCAGCGATGGGACAGGGAGTATTTGGACTGGAAACACCATATATTTT; CDR3 protein: CASSDGTGSIWTGNTIYF
V gene: TRBV5-6; D gene: .; clone size: once; J gene: TRBJ2-7; CDR3 DNA: TGTGCCACCCAACCGGACAGTTCGGAGCAGTACTTC; CDR3 protein: CATQPDSSEQYF
V gene: TRBV29-1; D gene: .; clone size: .; J gene: TRBJ1-2; CDR3 DNA: TGCAGCGTTGAACAGGGCGGTGGCTACACCTTC; CDR3 protein: CSVEQGGGYTF
V gene: TRBV24-1; D gene: .; clone size: .; J gene: TRBJ2-1; CDR3 DNA: TGTGCCACCAGTGATTCTCCCCCTGACAATGAGCAGTTCTTC; CDR3 protein: CATSDSPPDNEQFF
V gene: TRBV7-2; D gene: .; clone size: .; J gene: TRBJ2-5; CDR3 DNA: TGTGCCAGCAGCTTAGGGGTACAGGCGGTAGAGACCCAGTACTTC; CDR3 protein: CASSLGVQAVETQYF
V gene: TRBV7-3; D gene: .; clone size: .; J gene: TRBJ2-3; CDR3 DNA: TGTGCCAGCAGCTCATCCGGGCGAACGGGGACAGATACGCAGTATTTT; CDR3 protein: CASSSSGRTGTDTQYF
V gene: TRBV11-3; D gene: TRBD1; clone size: once; J gene: TRBJ2-2; CDR3 DNA: TGTGCCAGCAGCCGGGGACAGGCACGGGGCGGGGAGCTGTTTTTT; CDR3 protein: CASSRGQARGGELFF
V gene: TRBV5-4; D gene: TRBD1; clone size: .; J gene: TRBJ1-5; CDR3 DNA: TGTGCCAGCAGCGAGGGACAGGGGAATCAGCCCCAGCATTTT; CDR3 protein: CASSEGQGNQPQHF
V gene: TRBV12-3/TRBV12-4; D gene: TRBD2; clone size: .; J gene: TRBJ2-5; CDR3 DNA: TGTGCCAGCGCGCGCCTAGCGGGGGGCCAAGAGACCCAGTACTTC; CDR3 protein: CASARLAGGQETQYF
V gene: TRBV3-1; D gene: TRBD1; clone size: .; J gene: TRBJ1-4; CDR3 DNA: TGTGCCAGCAGCCTGACTTGGACAGGCCATTTGAGGGAAAAACTGTTTTTT; CDR3 protein: CASSLTWTGHLREKLFF
V gene: TRBV19; D gene: .; clone size: once; J gene: TRBJ2-3; CDR3 DNA: TGTGCCAGTAGTTTTGACGTCACAGATACGCAGTATTTT; CDR3 protein: CASSFDVTDTQYF
V gene: TRBV29-1; D gene: TRBD1; clone size: .; J gene: TRBJ2-3; CDR3 DNA: TGCAGCGTTTCACAGGGGGCTGCCACAGATACGCAGTATTTT; CDR3 protein: CSVSQGAATDTQYF
V gene: TRBV30; D gene: .; clone size: .; J gene: TRBJ1-1; CDR3 DNA: TGTGCCTGGAGTGTAAGTCGGGTCCGAGGGAACACTGAAGCTTTCTTT; CDR3 protein: CAWSVSRVRGNTEAFF
V gene: TRBV5-1; D gene: .; clone size: .; J gene: TRBJ1-1; CDR3 DNA: TGCGCCAGCAGCTTGGACGGCCGCACTGAAGCTTTCTTT; CDR3 protein: CASSLDGRTEAFF
V gene: TRBV5-1; D gene: .; clone size: .; J gene: TRBJ1-5; CDR3 DNA: TGCGCCAGCAGCCCGACAGGACCTAGCAATCAGCCCCAGCATTTT; CDR3 protein: CASSPTGPSNQPQHF
V gene: TRBV12-3/TRBV12-4; D gene: .; clone size: .; J gene: TRBJ2-7; CDR3 DNA: TGTGCCAGTGGGACCCCATACGAGCAGTACTTC; CDR3 protein: CASGTPYEQYF
V gene: TRBV6-1; D gene: .; clone size: few; J gene: TRBJ1-5; CDR3 DNA: TGTGCCAGCAGTTTACAGGAAAATCAGCCCCAGCATTTT; CDR3 protein: CASSLQENQPQHF
V gene: TRBV12-3/TRBV12-4; D gene: TRBD1; clone size: .; J gene: TRBJ2-5; CDR3 DNA: TGTGCCAGCAGTTTACCCGGGACAGGAGGGGAGACCCAGTACTTC; CDR3 protein: CASSLPGTGGETQYF
V gene: TRBV5-6; D gene: .; clone size: .; J gene: TRBJ2-1; CDR3 DNA: TGTGCCAGCAGCTTTGGCTTCACTGAGCAGTTCTTC; CDR3 protein: CASSFGFTEQFF
V gene: TRBV4-1; D gene: TRBD2; clone size: .; J gene: TRBJ2-4; CDR3 DNA: TGCGCCAGCAGCCTGACTGGGCTCGGGGGGATTCAGTACTTC; CDR3 protein: CASSLTGLGGIQYF
V gene: TRBV29-1; D gene: .; clone size: .; J gene: TRBJ1-6; CDR3 DNA: TGCAGCGTTGTTGACGGTAATTCACCCCTCCACTTT; CDR3 protein: CSVVDGNSPLHF
V gene: TRBV5-4; D gene: TRBD2; clone size: few; J gene: TRBJ2-1; CDR3 DNA: TGTGCCAGCAGTGCCGGGACTAGCAGGGATGAGCAGTTCTTC; CDR3 protein: CASSAGTSRDEQFF
V gene: TRBV12-3/TRBV12-4; D gene: TRBD2; clone size: once; J gene: TRBJ2-2; CDR3 DNA: TGTGCCAGCAGTTTCGGAATAGCGGGGAGCCGGGAGCTGTTTTTT; CDR3 protein: CASSFGIAGSRELFF
V gene: TRBV7-9; D gene: TRBD2; clone size: .; J gene: TRBJ2-3; CDR3 DNA: TGTGCCAGCAGAAAACTAGCGGGGGAAGGCACAGATACGCAGTATTTT; CDR3 protein: CASRKLAGEGTDTQYF
V gene: TRBV4-1; D gene: .; clone size: .; J gene: TRBJ1-3; CDR3 DNA: TGCGCCAGCAGCCTTAGACGGAGCTCTGGAAACACCATATATTTT; CDR3 protein: CASSLRRSSGNTIYF
V gene: TRBV6-5; D gene: TRBD1; clone size: .; J gene: TRBJ2-7; CDR3 DNA: TGTGCCAGCAGTTCTTCTGGGACAGGGTCCTACGAGCAGTACTTC; CDR3 protein: CASSSSGTGSYEQYF
V gene: TRBV6-5; D gene: TRBD1; clone size: .; J gene: TRBJ1-2; CDR3 DNA: TGTGCCAGCAGGCCAACCGGGACAGGGCAAGCTGGCTACACCTTC; CDR3 protein: CASRPTGTGQAGYTF
V gene: TRBV7-2; D gene: .; clone size: .; J gene: TRBJ2-6; CDR3 DNA: TGTGCCAGCAGCTTAGAAGTCGGCTCTGGGGCCAACGTCCTGACTTTC; CDR3 protein: CASSLEVGSGANVLTF